This TCR beta chain was profiled in a study of CD8+ T cells in alopecia areata. Peripheral blood and lesional scalp punch biopsies came from alopecia areata patients. RNA was extracted and reverse transcribed into cDNA as the sequencing template. Method: immunoSEQ multiplex PCR; TCRdb's copy keeps in-frame clones and lacks some. The sample has 150,000 or so clones; roughly 48% are singletons. Concerning this clone itself: Antigen unknown.

Germline CDR1 is SGHVS and CDR2 is FQNEAQ. Trimming cost V 1 base and J 2 bases, with 9 bases left between them. CDR3 size: 15 residues. Study conclusions and caveats: Lesional scalp exceeded normal scalp in clonality, especially in alopecia totalis/universalis. Normal skin contains resident alphabeta T cells, and these are also sequenced in scalp samples.

This sequence was found in a human donor with alopecia areata. The chain has TRBV7-8 and TRBJ2-1; D possibly corresponds to TRBD2 (5 bases). Source material: CD4+ T cells sorted from blood. The CDR3 DNA follows: TGTGCCAGCAGCTTAGACAGCGGCCCCTACAATGAGCAGTTCTTC. Translated, it gives CASSLDSGPYNEQFF.